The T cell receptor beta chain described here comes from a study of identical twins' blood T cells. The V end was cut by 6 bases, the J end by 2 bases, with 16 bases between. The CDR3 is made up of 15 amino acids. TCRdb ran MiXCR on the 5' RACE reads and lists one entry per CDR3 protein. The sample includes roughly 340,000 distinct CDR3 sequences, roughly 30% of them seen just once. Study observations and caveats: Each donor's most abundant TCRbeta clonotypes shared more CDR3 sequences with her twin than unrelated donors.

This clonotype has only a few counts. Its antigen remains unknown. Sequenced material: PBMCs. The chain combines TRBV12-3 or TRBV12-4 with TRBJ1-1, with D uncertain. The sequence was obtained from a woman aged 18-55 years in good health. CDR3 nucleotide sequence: TGTGCCAGCAGCGGTAGGCCAGTCCTTAACACTGAAGCTTTCTTT. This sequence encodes CASSGRPVLNTEAFF.